These T cell receptor beta chains were read from a single sample in a study of beta chain features in type 1 diabetes. Here immunoSEQ multiplex PCR was the method, and the copy in TCRdb shows in-frame clones only, minus some. Of some 160,000 clones in the sample, about 9.8% were seen once. Sequenced sample: central memory CD4+ T cells from blood. These receptors originate from a young woman in good health. Each CDR3 is given with its conserved first and last residue. A D gene is named only where the DNA matches it firmly. A row's size may be missing; if present it is once, few, many or a size class.

D gene	V gene	clone size	J gene	CDR3 DNA	CDR3 protein
TRBD1	TRBV19	.	TRBJ1-1	TGTGCCAGCGCCGGACAGGGAGGTTCTGAAGCTTTCTTT	CASAGQGGSEAFF
.	TRBV7-2	.	TRBJ1-2	TGTGCCAGCAGCCTCCGGGGGACCAACTATGGCTACACCTTC	CASSLRGTNYGYTF
.	TRBV11-2	few	TRBJ1-5	TGTGCCAGCAGCTTAGATCTGTTTCAGCCCCAGCATTTT	CASSLDLFQPQHF
.	TRBV18	.	TRBJ2-3	TGTGCCAGCTCACCTAACGCTTTCGGGGATACGCAGTATTTT	CASSPNAFGDTQYF
.	TRBV6-5	few	TRBJ1-2	TGTGCCAGCAGTGGACCTCGGGGGGATTATGGCTACACCTTC	CASSGPRGDYGYTF
TRBD1	TRBV2	.	TRBJ1-2	TGTGCCAGCAGTTTGGACAGGGCAGACTATGGCTACACCTTC	CASSLDRADYGYTF
.	TRBV4-3	many	TRBJ2-2	TGCGCCAGCAGCCAAGACCACGGGGAGCTGTTTTTT	CASSQDHGELFF
.	TRBV21-1	few	TRBJ2-7	TGTGCCAGCAGTTTTTACTCCTACGAGCAGTACTTC	CASSFYSYEQYF
TRBD2	TRBV19	.	TRBJ2-5	TGTGCCAGTAGTATTGAGGGACTAGCGGGGACGGAGACCCAGTACTTC	CASSIEGLAGTETQYF
.	TRBV11-2	few	TRBJ1-6	TGTGCCAGCAGCTCCGCGGTTGGTAATTCACCCCTCCACTTT	CASSSAVGNSPLHF
.	TRBV5-1	.	TRBJ2-2	TGCGCCAGCAGCTTGGGAGGCCGCACCGGGGAGCTGTTTTTT	CASSLGGRTGELFF
.	TRBV15	few	TRBJ2-4	TGTGCCACCAGGGAGGGGGGGAAAGAAAACATTCAGTACTTC	CATREGGKENIQYF
.	TRBV7-2	.	TRBJ2-5	TGTGCCAGCAGCATGTATCAAGAGACCCAGTACTTC	CASSMYQETQYF
TRBD1	TRBV30	few	TRBJ2-7	TGTGCCTGGAGTACAGGGGCCTACGAGCAGTACTTC	CAWSTGAYEQYF
TRBD2	TRBV2	.	TRBJ2-3	TGTGCCGACGGGAGGGACCGAAGCACAGATACGCAGTATTTT	CADGRDRSTDTQYF
.	TRBV4-1	.	TRBJ2-3	TGCGCCAGCAGCCAAGCAAGAAGCGGGAGCACAGATACGCAGTATTTT	CASSQARSGSTDTQYF
TRBD1	TRBV28	.	TRBJ2-3	TGTGCCAGCAACAGACAGGGGTCAGATACGCAGTATTTT	CASNRQGSDTQYF
.	TRBV2	.	TRBJ2-3	TGTGCCAGCAGTACCCGAACCCGAGGCACAGATACGCAGTATTTT	CASSTRTRGTDTQYF
.	TRBV7-8	.	TRBJ2-7	TGTGCCAGCAGCTTAGCCTACGGGGTTGCCTACGAGCAGTACTTC	CASSLAYGVAYEQYF
.	TRBV19	.	TRBJ1-1	TGTGCCACCGAGTCCAGGGAGAACACTGAAGCTTTCTTT	CATESRENTEAFF
TRBD1	TRBV30	few	TRBJ1-6	TGTGCCTGGCTCCGGGACAGGGGTAATTCACCCCTCCACTTT	CAWLRDRGNSPLHF
.	TRBV7-8	few	TRBJ1-1	TGTGCCAGCAGCTTAGTTGCAGGGGCGGTTGAAGCTTTCTTT	CASSLVAGAVEAFF
.	TRBV5-4	.	TRBJ2-3	TGTGCCAGCAGGAAACAGGGATCAGATACGCAGTATTTT	CASRKQGSDTQYF
TRBD2	TRBV4-2	few	TRBJ2-3	TGTGCCAGCAGCCAAGATCGGGCGCTAGCGGGGGGGGACCCGCAGTATTTT	CASSQDRALAGGDPQYF
TRBD1	TRBV18	.	TRBJ2-7	TGTGCCAGCTCACCAGGACAGGGGCCCGAGCAGTACTTC	CASSPGQGPEQYF
.	TRBV10-3	once	TRBJ2-3	TGTGCCGCCGGGACTGCGGGAGATACGCAGTATTTT	CAAGTAGDTQYF
TRBD1	TRBV6-1	.	TRBJ2-4	TGTGCCAGCAGTTCCCCCGACAGGGAACACATTCAGTACTTC	CASSSPDREHIQYF
TRBD1	TRBV6-5	.	TRBJ2-7	TGTGCCAGCAGTACGCGGCGACAGGGGAGTAGGGAGCAGTACTTC	CASSTRRQGSREQYF
TRBD2	TRBV4-1	.	TRBJ2-3	TGCGCCAGCAGCCAAGAAAAGAGGGCGGGAGGCACAGATACGCAGTATTTT	CASSQEKRAGGTDTQYF
TRBD2	TRBV2	few	TRBJ2-3	TGTGCCAGCAACGACGGGGGGGCCACAGATACGCAGTATTTT	CASNDGGATDTQYF
TRBD2	TRBV7-2	.	TRBJ2-1	TGTGCCAGCAGCTTAGAAGGGACTAGCGAGAACAATGAGCAGTTCTTC	CASSLEGTSENNEQFF
TRBD2	TRBV5-1	.	TRBJ2-1	TGCGCCAGCAGCTTGAAGGCTAGCGGGAGTTCAGACGAGCAGTTCTTC	CASSLKASGSSDEQFF
TRBD2	TRBV5-6	.	TRBJ2-5	TGTGCCAGCAGCTCCTTAGCGGGGGGGCAAGAGACCCAGTACTTC	CASSSLAGGQETQYF
.	TRBV6-6	few	TRBJ1-1	TGTGCCAGCAGTTACGAGGGGGTGAACACTGAAGCTTTCTTT	CASSYEGVNTEAFF
.	TRBV21-1	.	TRBJ1-1	TGTGCCAGCAGCGACATCCTGAACACTGAAGCTTTCTTT	CASSDILNTEAFF
.	TRBV5-4	.	TRBJ2-2	TGTGCCAGCAGCTTGGGGGGGACTAACACCGGGGAGCTGTTTTTT	CASSLGGTNTGELFF
.	TRBV30	.	TRBJ2-4	TGTGCCTGGAGTGTAAAGGGGGAGGGCAAAAACATTCAGTACTTC	CAWSVKGEGKNIQYF
.	TRBV7-7	few	TRBJ2-2	TGTGCTAGCAGCGCAGACAGGACCGGGGAGCTGTTTTTT	CASSADRTGELFF
TRBD2	TRBV7-2	.	TRBJ2-3	TGTGCCAGCAGCTTAGGGATCGGCGGGGGGACAAGTGATACGCAGTATTTT	CASSLGIGGGTSDTQYF
.	TRBV5-1	few	TRBJ1-5	TGCGCCAGCAGCCCGGAGGGATCTCAGCCCCAGCATTTT	CASSPEGSQPQHF
TRBD1	TRBV5-6	.	TRBJ1-4	TGTGCCAGCAGCTTGCGGACAGGGAGGGGTGAAAAACTGTTTTTT	CASSLRTGRGEKLFF
.	TRBV5-1	few	TRBJ2-7	TGCGCCAGCAGCTTGTCGATCGGGAGCGACGAGCAGTACTTC	CASSLSIGSDEQYF
.	TRBV5-1	.	TRBJ2-2	TGCGCCAGCAGCATTGGGGGGTTCGCGAACACCGGGGAGCTGTTTTTT	CASSIGGFANTGELFF
TRBD1	TRBV5-1	.	TRBJ2-7	TGCGCCAGCAGCTTAGGACAGGGAGAAACCTACGAGCAGTACTTC	CASSLGQGETYEQYF
.	TRBV29-1	.	TRBJ2-5	TGCAGCGTTGCATTTAGTCTTCTAGGAGAGACCCAGTACTTC	CSVAFSLLGETQYF
TRBD1	TRBV29-1	.	TRBJ2-5	TGCAGCGTTGAATCCCAGGGGGCGATGAGTGTGACCCAGTACTTC	CSVESQGAMSVTQYF
TRBD1	TRBV25-1	once	TRBJ1-6	TGTGCCAGCAGCTGGGACAGGGGGCTCGGTTCACCCCTCCACTTT	CASSWDRGLGSPLHF
.	TRBV5-1	few	TRBJ2-2	TGCGCCAGCAGCTTGAGCAGGGGAGACACCGGGGAGCTGTTTTTT	CASSLSRGDTGELFF
.	TRBV6-1	.	TRBJ2-1	TGTGCCAGCACCAACGGCAGGGGTTCCTACAATGAGCAGTTCTTC	CASTNGRGSYNEQFF
TRBD1	TRBV6-6	few	TRBJ1-2	TGTGCCACCGGACAGGGGGCCGACTATGGCTACACCTTC	CATGQGADYGYTF
TRBD2	TRBV5-5	few	TRBJ2-1	TGTGCCAGCTTAGCGGGAGGGGTGAATGAGCAGTTCTTC	CASLAGGVNEQFF
.	TRBV4-1	many	TRBJ2-6	TGCGCCAGCAGCCAGACAGCCCTCAGGGGGGCCAACGTCCTGACTTTC	CASSQTALRGANVLTF
.	TRBV6-1	few	TRBJ1-1	TGTGCCAGCAGTGAATGGGGCAGGGGTTTGAACACTGAAGCTTTCTTT	CASSEWGRGLNTEAFF
TRBD1	TRBV4-3	.	TRBJ2-7	TGCGCCAGCAGCCAACGACAGGGGTCCGAGCAGTACTTC	CASSQRQGSEQYF
TRBD1	TRBV18	.	TRBJ1-1	TGTGCCAGCTCACCGGACAGGGAAGTAGGGCCTGAAGCTTTCTTT	CASSPDREVGPEAFF
TRBD1	TRBV7-2	few	TRBJ2-5	TGTGCCAGCAGCGAACAGGGGGAGACCCAGTACTTC	CASSEQGETQYF
TRBD1	TRBV5-1	.	TRBJ1-1	TGCGCCAGCGGACAGGGGTGGGGCACTGAAGCTTTCTTT	CASGQGWGTEAFF
TRBD2	TRBV4-2	few	TRBJ2-7	TGTGCCAGCAGCCAAGATGTAGGGCTAGCGGGGGGGGAGCAGTACTTC	CASSQDVGLAGGEQYF
TRBD2	TRBV7-9	few	TRBJ2-2	TGTGCCAGCAGCTCTACTAGCGATGGTATAACCGGGGAGCTGTTTTTT	CASSSTSDGITGELFF